This T cell receptor (beta chain) was documented in a study of shared clonotypes between healthy human individuals. Notes on this clone: Its matching antigen is unknown.

The CDR3 has 15 residues. From germline, CDR1 is LNHDA and CDR2 SQIVND (reference sequence). Trimming stripped 7 bases from V and 0 bases from J, with 12 bases between. Some clones are missing from TCRdb's copy, which holds only in-frame ones; the method was immunoSEQ multiplex PCR. The sample contains over 2,000,000 clones, 90% to 95% of which appear only once. CD45RO-negative cells were positively selected for CCR7, leaving out terminally differentiated effector memory CD45RA+ cells. Points from the study as a whole: Naive CD4 clonotype sharing across a few donors was around 5%. Limitation of the genetic and exposure-history diversity represented came from the few donors.

The rearrangement links TRBV19 to TRBJ2-2; no firm D call. The sequenced sample consisted of naive CD8+ T cells from PBMCs. This TCR came from a man aged 18 to 30 in good health. Some clones in this sample may be carry-over from other donors' samples. The CDR3 spells CASITSPSNTGELFF. CDR3 DNA: TGTGCCAGTATTACCTCGCCTTCGAACACCGGGGAGCTGTTTTTT.